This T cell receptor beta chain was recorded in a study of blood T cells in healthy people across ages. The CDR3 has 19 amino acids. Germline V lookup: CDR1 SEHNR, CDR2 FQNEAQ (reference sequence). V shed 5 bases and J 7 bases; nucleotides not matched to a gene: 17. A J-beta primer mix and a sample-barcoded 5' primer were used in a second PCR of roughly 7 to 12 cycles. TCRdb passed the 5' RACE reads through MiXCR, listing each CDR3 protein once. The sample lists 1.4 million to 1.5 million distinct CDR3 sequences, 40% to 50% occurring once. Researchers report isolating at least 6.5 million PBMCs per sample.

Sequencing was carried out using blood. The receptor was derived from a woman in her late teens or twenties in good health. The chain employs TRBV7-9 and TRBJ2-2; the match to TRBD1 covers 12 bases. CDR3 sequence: CASSTRGWDRGPQSGELFF. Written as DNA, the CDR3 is TGTGCCAGCAGCACTAGAGGATGGGACAGGGGGCCTCAGAGCGGGGAGCTGTTTTTT.